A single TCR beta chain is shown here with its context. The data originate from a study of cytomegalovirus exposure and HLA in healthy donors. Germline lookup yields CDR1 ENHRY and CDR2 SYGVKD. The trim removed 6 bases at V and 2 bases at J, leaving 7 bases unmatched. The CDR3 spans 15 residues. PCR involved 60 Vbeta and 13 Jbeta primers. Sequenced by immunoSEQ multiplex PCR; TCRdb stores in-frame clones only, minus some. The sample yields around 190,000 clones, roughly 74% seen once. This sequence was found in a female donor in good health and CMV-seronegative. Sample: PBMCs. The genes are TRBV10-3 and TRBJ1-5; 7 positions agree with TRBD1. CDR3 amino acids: CAISADRVGNQPQHF. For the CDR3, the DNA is TGTGCCATCAGCGCCGACAGGGTTGGCAATCAGCCCCAGCATTTT.